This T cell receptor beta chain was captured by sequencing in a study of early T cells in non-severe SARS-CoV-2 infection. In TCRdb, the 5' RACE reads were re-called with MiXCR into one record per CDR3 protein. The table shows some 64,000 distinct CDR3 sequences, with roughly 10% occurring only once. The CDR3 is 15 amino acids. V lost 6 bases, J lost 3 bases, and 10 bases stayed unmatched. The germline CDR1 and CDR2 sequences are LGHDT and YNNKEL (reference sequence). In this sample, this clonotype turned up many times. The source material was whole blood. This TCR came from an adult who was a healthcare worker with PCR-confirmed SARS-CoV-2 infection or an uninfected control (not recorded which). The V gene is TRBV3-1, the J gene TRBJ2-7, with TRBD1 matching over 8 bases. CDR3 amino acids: CASRRTGNRNYEQYF. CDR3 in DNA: TGTGCCAGCAGACGGACAGGGAATCGGAACTACGAGCAGTACTTC.